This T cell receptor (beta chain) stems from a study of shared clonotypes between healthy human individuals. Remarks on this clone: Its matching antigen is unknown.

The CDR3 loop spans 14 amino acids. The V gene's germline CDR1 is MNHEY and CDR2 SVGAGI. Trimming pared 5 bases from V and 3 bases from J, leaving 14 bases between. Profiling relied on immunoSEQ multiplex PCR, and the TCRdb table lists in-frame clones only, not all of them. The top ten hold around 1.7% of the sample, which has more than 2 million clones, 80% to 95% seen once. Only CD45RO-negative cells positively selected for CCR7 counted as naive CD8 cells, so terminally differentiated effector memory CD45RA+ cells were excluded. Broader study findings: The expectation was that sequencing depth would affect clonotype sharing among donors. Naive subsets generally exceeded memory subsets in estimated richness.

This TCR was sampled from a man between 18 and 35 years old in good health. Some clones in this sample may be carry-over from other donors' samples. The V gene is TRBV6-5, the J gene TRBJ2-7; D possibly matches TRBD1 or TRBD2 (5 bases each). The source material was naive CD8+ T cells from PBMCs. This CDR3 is CASSGSRGDYEQYF. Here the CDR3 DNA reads TGTGCCAGCAGTGGATCGAGAGGGGACTACGAGCAGTACTTC.